These 8 T cell receptor beta chains came from one sample sequenced in a study of blood T cell repertoires in COVID-19. Profiling relied on immunoSEQ multiplex PCR, and the TCRdb table lists in-frame clones only, not all of them. The sample lists roughly 90,000 clones; roughly 90% were seen once. Sequencing input: peripheral blood. The source of these receptors is a man between 45 and 60 years old with COVID-19, enrolled during active disease.

The rearrangement uses TRBV5-1 and TRBJ2-2, with TRBD1 matching over 9 bases. The CDR3 consists of 16 residues. J gave up 2 bases and V 3 bases, and 5 bases lay outside the gene matches. Looked up from germline, CDR1 is SGHRS and CDR2 is YFSETQ. The CDR3 coding sequence is TGCGCCAGCAGCTCACAGGGGGCGCCTAACACCGGGGAGCTGTTTTTT. Its translation is CASSSQGAPNTGELFF.

The J gene is TRBJ1-6, the V gene TRBV5-4; 7 positions agree with TRBD1. Germline V gene data show CDR1 as SGHNT and CDR2 as YYREEE (reference sequence). V was pared by 1 base and J by 6 bases, with 7 bases of the junction left unmatched. The CDR3 has 16 amino acids. CDR3 sequence (DNA): TGTGCCAGCAGCTTGAGTAGACAGGGCCCTAATTCACCCCTCCACTTT. It yields the protein CASSLSRQGPNSPLHF.

V and J are TRBV5-1 and TRBJ2-1; no reliable D call. The CDR3 is 16 amino acids. CDR1 and CDR2 from the germline V gene are SGHRS and YFSETQ. The V and J ends lost 4 bases and 0 bases respectively, with 14 bases between them. The CDR3: CASSAVPGLSYNEQFF. CDR3 sequence (DNA): TGCGCCAGCAGCGCCGTACCGGGTCTCTCCTACAATGAGCAGTTCTTC.

The V and J genes are TRBV7-9 and TRBJ1-1; maybe TRBD1 (5 bases). CDR1 and CDR2 (germline): SEHNR, FQNEAQ (reference sequence). The CDR3 is 16 residues long. V was cut by 3 bases and J by 4 bases, with 18 bases left in between. This CDR3 reads CASSLGQSAMSTEAFF. In DNA, the CDR3 is TGTGCCAGCAGCTTGGGGCAGTCGGCTATGAGCACTGAAGCTTTCTTT. Combining the CDR3 with reference TRBV7-9 and TRBJ1-1 gives the whole variable domain DTGVSQNPRHKITKRGQNVTFRCDPISEHNRLYWYRQTLGQGPEFLTYFQNEAQLEKSRLLSDRFSAERPKGSFSTLEIQRTEQGDSAMYLCASSLGQSAMSTEAFFGQGTRLTVV.

The chain carries TRBV15 and TRBJ2-2; unclear D gene. The V gene lost 0 bases and the J gene lost 1 base, with 6 bases spanning the gap. Germline V gene sequence: CDR1 LNHNV, CDR2 YYDKDF (reference sequence). The CDR3 runs to 15 residues. CDR3 DNA sequence: TGTGCCACCAGCAGAGATATCCTGAACACCGGGGAGCTGTTTTTT. Translating it yields CATSRDILNTGELFF.

In regard to this clone: The same CDR3 also results from other DNA sequences found in this sample. The chain recombines TRBV5-8 with TRBJ1-1; unclear D gene. This CDR3 comprises 14 residues. The germline V gene encodes CDR1 SGHTS and CDR2 YDEGEE. Trimming removed 0 bases from V and 0 bases from J, with 6 bases in between. The DNA of the CDR3 is TGTGCCAGCAGCTTGGGTCTTATGAACACTGAAGCTTTCTTT. Protein sequence: CASSLGLMNTEAFF.

The chain has TRBV27 and TRBJ1-6; TRBD1 agrees at 7 bases. The CDR3 is 19 residues long. CDR1 is MNHEY and CDR2 is SMNVEV in the germline V gene (reference sequence). The ends lost 1 base at V and 7 bases at J; junction bases unmatched: 16. CDR3 sequence (DNA): TGTGCCAGCAGTTTATGGGGTGACAGGGCCCGGTGGGCAAATTCACCCCTCCACTTT. Amino acid sequence: CASSLWGDRARWANSPLHF.

V usage is TRBV6-5 and J usage is TRBJ1-2; D may be TRBD1 (6 bases). The CDR3 is 12 residues long. Trimming took 6 bases from V and 4 from J, leaving 9 bases between them. Germline assignment: CDR1 MNHEY and CDR2 SVGAGI. The CDR3 bases are TGTGCCAGCAGAACAGGGACCTATGGCTACACCTTC. It codes for CASRTGTYGYTF.